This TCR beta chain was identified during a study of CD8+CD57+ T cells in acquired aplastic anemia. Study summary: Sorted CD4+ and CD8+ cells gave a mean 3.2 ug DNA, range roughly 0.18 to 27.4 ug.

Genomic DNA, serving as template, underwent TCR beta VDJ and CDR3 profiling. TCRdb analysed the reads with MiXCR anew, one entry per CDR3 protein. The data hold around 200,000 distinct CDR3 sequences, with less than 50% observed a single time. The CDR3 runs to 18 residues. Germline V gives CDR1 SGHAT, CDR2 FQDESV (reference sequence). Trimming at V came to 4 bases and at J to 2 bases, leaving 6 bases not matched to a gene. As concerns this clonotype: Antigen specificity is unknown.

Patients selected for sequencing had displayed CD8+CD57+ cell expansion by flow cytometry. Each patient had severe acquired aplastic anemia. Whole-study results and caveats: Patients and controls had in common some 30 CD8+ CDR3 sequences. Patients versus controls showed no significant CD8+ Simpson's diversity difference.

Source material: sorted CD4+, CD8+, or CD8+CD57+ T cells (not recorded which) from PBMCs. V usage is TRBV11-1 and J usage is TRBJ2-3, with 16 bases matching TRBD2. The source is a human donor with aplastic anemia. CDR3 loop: CASSSPGLAGGSTDTQYF. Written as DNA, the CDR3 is TGTGCCAGCAGCTCACCGGGACTAGCGGGAGGGTCCACAGATACGCAGTATTTT. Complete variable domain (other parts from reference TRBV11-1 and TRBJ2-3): EAEVAQSPRYKITEKSQAVAFWCDPISGHATLYWYRQILGQGPELLVQFQDESVVDDSQLPKDRFSAERLKGVDSTLKIQPAELGDSAMYLCASSSPGLAGGSTDTQYFGPGTRLTVL.